This TCR beta chain came from a study of technical replicates of blood from several donors. CDR1 is SGHRS, CDR2 YFSETQ, per germline. This CDR3 is 15 amino acids long. With V trimmed by 7 bases and J by 6 bases, 12 bases remained unmatched. Measured with immunoSEQ multiplex PCR; TCRdb has only the in-frame clones, and not every one. The data show tens of thousands of clones, 95% to 96% seen once. The gene calls are TRBV5-1 and TRBJ2-2; 7 nucleotides line up with TRBD2. The sequenced sample consisted of T cells isolated from PBMCs. This clonotype originated in a human donor in good health. The CDR3 reads CASCLVPGGAGELFF. As DNA, the CDR3 is TGCGCCAGCTGTTTAGTCCCGGGGGGAGCCGGGGAGCTGTTTTTT. Complete variable domain (other parts from reference TRBV5-1 and TRBJ2-2): KAGVTQTPRYLIKTRGQQVTLSCSPISGHRSVSWYQQTPGQGLQFLFEYFSETQRNKGNFPGRFSGRQFSNSRSEMNVSTLELGDSALYLCASCLVPGGAGELFFGEGSRLTVL.